This TCR beta chain came from a study of molecular identifiers for immune sequencing clone quantification (dated by TCRdb to 2016 to 2018). Describing the broader study: For a replicate experiment, the RNA from either approximately 20,000 or 100,000 naive CD8 T cells was divided into five aliquots, and four of those aliquots went on to sequencing. CD8 T cells were used in a methods study to benchmark molecular-identifier clustering-based TCR repertoire sequencing (MIDCIRS) and TCR RNA copy counting. Overall study outcomes, separate from this receptor: In CMV-specific effector cells, clones with more than 20 RNA copies contained over 97% of molecules, whereas in naive cells such clones contained under 1% of molecules. Spiked-in Jurkat TCR RNA (roughly 10 copies' worth), which is not part of the donor repertoire, was contained in the naive libraries. Highly expanded clone sizes could be underestimated because identical TCR molecules may share a barcode. When barcode sub-clustering was not used, chimeric consensus sequences inflated TCR diversity, with chimeras reaching as high as 47%. Spiked-in Jurkat TCR RNA equal to a single cell's worth was reported to be detectable even within 1,100,000 naive CD8 T cells. Modeling gave about 3 recovered TCR RNA copies per cell versus around 10 by digital PCR, implying approximately 30% capture efficiency.

Libraries came from PCR. Sequencing was carried out with an Illumina HiSeq 4000. Bulk TCR libraries were prepared as previously described, using TCR primers listed in Table S5. The Qiagen AllPrep DNA/RNA kit was used to purify total RNA. Before analysis, reads from multiple sequencing runs of the same library were pooled. As for the authors' bioinformatics: Only reads with exact TCR constant sequence were kept, trimmed to 150 nt, and grouped by their 12-nt molecular barcodes. Reads in each barcode group were sub-clustered using a 15% Levenshtein threshold, and a quality-weighted consensus sequence was built for each RNA molecule. Non-functional sequences were excluded, and lower-count sequences lying one edit away from another sequence were also excluded. Based on a fit of two negative binomial distributions, barcode sub-clusters having less than 20% of the maximum read count were discarded. TCRdb handled the public reads itself, with Q25 trimming in fastp and clone calling in MiXCR, and kept productive beta chains. Every distinct CDR3 protein forms one entry, paired with its most common genes and DNA. These V and J calls are TCRdb output, not the study's own analysis. This sample is represented by more than 250,000 distinct CDR3 sequences; 20% to 25% of them were singletons. More than 0.8% of the sample is held by the ten biggest clonotypes.

This clonotype was detected many times. Its binding antigen is unknown. Base qualities are not recorded, but no much larger clone differs from it by a single base. Libraries of naive CD8 T cells were built from approximately 20,000 to 980,000 sorted cells, with 10%, 30% or 50% of the purified RNA used. Naive CD8 T cells, defined as CD8+CD4-CCR7+CD45RA+, were FACS-sorted into RLT Plus buffer on a BD FACSAria II. Detection sensitivity was tested by spiking Jurkat RNA equal to some 10 TCR copies' worth into samples containing roughly 19,000-1,000,000 naive CD8 T cells. CD8 T cells were enriched using RosetteSep CD8+ T Cell Enrichment Cocktail and Ficoll-Paque, and the enriched cells then underwent ACK red cell lysis. The CDR3 runs 17 amino acids, cysteine and phenylalanine included. Only the CDR3 region is kept as DNA, spanning 51 bases read in frame from base 1. CDR1 and CDR2, looked up from the germline V gene, are SGDLS and YYNGEE. Trimming costs V 0 bases and J 5 bases, and their ends lie 20 bases apart.

Input material: naive CD8+ T cells from blood, with Jurkat cell RNA spiked in. What the cell subset or site label conveys for this sample: FACS-sorted CD8+CD4-CCR7+CD45RA+ naive T cells. This receptor was obtained from a human donor in good health. Some libraries in this study had Jurkat cell RNA spiked in. The rearrangement joined TRBV9 to TRBJ1-1; the best D guess is TRBD1, with 6 bases matching. The CDR3 corresponds to CASSVATSRGGGTEAFF. The DNA reads TGTGCCAGCAGCGTAGCTACCTCGAGGGGAGGGGGGACTGAAGCTTTCTTT.